These 12 T cell receptor beta chains originate from one sample sequenced in a study of T cells after yellow fever vaccination. TCRdb recomputed calls from the 5' RACE reads with MiXCR, one row per CDR3 protein. Of approximately 580,000 distinct CDR3 sequences listed, 17% are singletons. The sample in question was PBMCs, obtained more than 4 days after the first yellow fever vaccination. These receptors were obtained from a young man who received the YFV17D yellow fever vaccine.

This clonotype was counted a few times. This chain connects TRBV20-1 to TRBJ2-7, with D possibly being TRBD1 (6 bases). The germline CDR1 and CDR2 sequences are DFQATT and SNEGSKA (reference sequence). The CDR3 extends over 11 amino acids. V dropped 5 bases and J dropped 3 bases, with 8 bases sitting between them. CDR3 nucleotides: TGCAGTGCTCTAGGGGGCTACGAGCAGTACTTC. Protein sequence: CSALGGYEQYF.

The rearrangement joins TRBV3-1 to TRBJ1-5; D gene ambiguous. The germline gives CDR1 LGHDT, CDR2 YNNKEL (reference sequence). V was clipped by 1 base and J by 5 bases, with 15 bases between them. This CDR3 spans 16 amino acids. This chain's CDR3 is CASSQGYGDPYQPQHF. The CDR3 DNA sequence: TGTGCCAGCAGCCAAGGTTACGGGGATCCATATCAGCCCCAGCATTTT.

The chain recombines TRBV3-1 with TRBJ2-7; 7 nucleotides agree with TRBD1. This CDR3 is 17 amino acids long. The germline CDR1 and CDR2 sequences are LGHDT and YNNKEL (reference sequence). V shed 0 bases, J shed 6 bases, and the junction held 14 bases outside the gene matches. CDR3 DNA sequence: TGTGCCAGCAGCCAAGACTCGGGTAGGGGGCCTATCTCCGAGCAGTACTTC. Its protein product is CASSQDSGRGPISEQYF.

The chain is built from TRBV20-1 and TRBJ2-4, with D tentatively TRBD1 (5 bases). CDR3 size: 13 residues. The germline gives CDR1 DFQATT, CDR2 SNEGSKA (reference sequence). Trimming took 4 bases from V and 6 from J, leaving 13 bases between them. The CDR3 DNA is TGCAGTGCTACAATCAGGGTTGCAAACATTCAGTACTTC. Residues: CSATIRVANIQYF.

This clonotype was seen only a few times. The chain carries TRBV7-9 and TRBJ2-1; TRBD1 agrees at 10 bases. CDR3 length equals 16 residues. Looked up from germline, CDR1 is SEHNR and CDR2 is FQNEAQ (reference sequence). The V and J ends lost 0 bases and 4 bases, in that order; junction bases with no gene match: 3. In DNA form, the CDR3 reads TGTGCCAGCAGCTTAGCGTGGGACAGGGGTTACAATGAGCAGTTCTTC. Translating it yields CASSLAWDRGYNEQFF.

This clonotype was observed a handful of times. The V call is TRBV5-1, the J call TRBJ1-3; TRBD1 might be the D (6 bases). Trimming pared 5 bases from V and 4 bases from J, leaving 13 bases between. Germline values: CDR1 SGHRS, CDR2 YFSETQ. This CDR3 is 14 amino acids long. CDR3 in DNA: TGCGCCAGCAGGCCTCCGGACAGCGGAAACACCATATATTTT. Translated, it gives CASRPPDSGNTIYF. Supplemented by reference TRBV5-1 and TRBJ1-3, the full variable domain reads KAGVTQTPRYLIKTRGQQVTLSCSPISGHRSVSWYQQTPGQGLQFLFEYFSETQRNKGNFPGRFSGRQFSNSRSEMNVSTLELGDSALYLCASRPPDSGNTIYFGEGSWLTVV.

This clonotype was observed at least ten times. The chain carries TRBV5-1 and TRBJ2-1, with TRBD2 identical over 11 bases. The CDR3 runs 15 residues. Germline CDR1 and CDR2: SGHRS and YFSETQ. The junction had 3 bases not matched to a gene; V was cut back by 7 bases and J by 0 bases. The CDR3 protein is CASQTSGGSYNEQFF. The CDR3 bases are TGCGCCAGCCAAACTAGCGGGGGCTCCTACAATGAGCAGTTCTTC.

This clonotype has a count of ten or more. The chain couples TRBV7-2 to TRBJ2-7, with TRBD2 as a possible D gene (5 bases). Trimming took off 4 bases at V and 7 bases at J, with 14 bases between the two ends. Germline-derived CDR1 and CDR2 are SGHTA and FQGNSA. This CDR3 has 13 amino acids. The CDR3 sequence is CASSSRRGSEQYV. CDR3 coding DNA: TGTGCCAGCAGCTCGCGTCGGGGAAGTGAGCAGTACGTC.

This chain links TRBV20-1 with TRBJ2-1; 9 positions agree with TRBD2. Germline CDR1 reads DFQATT; CDR2 reads SNEGSKA (reference sequence). V gave up 3 bases and J gave up 7 bases; unmatched junction bases: 7. This CDR3 is built from 14 residues. CDR3 bases: TGCAGTGCTAGTGGTCGCGGGGGGGGGAATGAGCAGTTCTTC. Protein sequence: CSASGRGGGNEQFF.

In its sample, this clonotype was seen a few times. V gene TRBV21-1 combines with J gene TRBJ1-2; the table's D call, TRBD1, was not checked against the DNA. TRBV21-1 is flagged as a pseudogene. The CDR3 sequence is 14 residues long. The CDR3 sequence: CDTQLRGFNYGYTF. The CDR3 nucleotides are TGTGATACCCAACTTCGGGGGTTTAACTATGGCTACACCTTC.

In its sample, this clonotype was seen a few times. The chain couples TRBV5-1 to TRBJ2-7; TRBD2 matches at 9 bases. This CDR3 is 16 amino acids long. Trimming removed 0 bases from V and 4 bases from J; junction bases left unmatched: 8. Germline V gene lookup returns CDR1 SGHRS and CDR2 YFSETQ. CDR3 sequence reads: CASSLGSGLAVYEQYF. In DNA, the CDR3 is TGCGCCAGCAGCTTGGGATCGGGACTAGCCGTATACGAGCAGTACTTC.

This chain joins TRBV6-2 or TRBV6-3 and TRBJ2-2; TRBD2 aligns across 8 bases. Germline V gene lookup returns CDR1 MNHEY and CDR2 SVGEGT. The CDR3 runs 17 residues. V shed 6 bases and J 2 bases; nucleotides not matched to a gene: 11. The CDR3 region is CASSPSGGFANTGELFF. The CDR3 DNA follows: TGTGCCAGCAGCCCCAGCGGGGGTTTCGCTAACACCGGGGAGCTGTTTTTT.